This T cell receptor (beta chain) appears in the sequencing data of a study of blood T cell repertoires in COVID-19. In the source study's methods: Using reference gene primer amplification, nucleated cell counts were estimated. TCRdb's table, derived via immunoSEQ multiplex PCR, lists solely in-frame clones and lacks some. D and trimming were read from the DNA, whereas the V and J calls and clone size are those reported in that table. In the table there are roughly 200,000 clones, approximately 80% of which are singletons. The CDR3 length is 16 residues. Germline V CDR1 and CDR2: PRHDT, FYEKMQ (reference sequence). The J segment lost 2 bases and the V segment lost 4 bases, leaving 6 bases of the junction unmatched.

The J gene is TRBJ2-2, the V gene TRBV13; 8 nucleotides match TRBD2. The receptor was derived from a woman aged 50 to 60 with active or convalescent COVID-19. The specimen sequenced was peripheral blood. The DNA of the CDR3 is TGTGCCAGCAGCTACCGGACTAGCCAAAACACCGGGGAGCTGTTTTTT. It codes for CASSYRTSQNTGELFF.